This TCR beta chain was documented in a study of T cell changes during pregnancy in multiple sclerosis (dated by TCRdb to about 2019). Describing the broader study: The study examined how the T cell repertoire changed over the course of pregnancy in women with multiple sclerosis.

The library was obtained by the immunoSEQ multiplex PCR assay. The immuneACCESS repertoire file appears here via TCRdb, limited to in-frame rearrangements. These files lack a portion of the clones; in checked studies, under half of the deficit traces to unresolved V genes, and the cause of the others is not known. The sample data list tens of thousands of clones, and around 90% of these were observed just once. Of the sample, around 1% falls within the top ten clones. CDR1 and CDR2, looked up from the germline V gene (reference sequence), are LNHDA and SQIVND. The germline V end is reduced by 3 bases and the J end by 4 bases; junction bases left unmatched: 7. The CDR3 holds 16 amino acids from the cysteine to the phenylalanine. CDR3 DNA is the only sequence kept; it has 48 bases, read in frame from the first base. For this clone: What antigen it recognizes has not been identified. Base quality data are lacking; no much larger clone is found one base away.

Source: peripheral blood, taken before pregnancy. Here the chain combines TRBV19 and TRBJ2-5; 11 bases in between match TRBD2. The clonotype comes from a female donor with multiple sclerosis, enrolled in a pregnancy study. The bases are TGTGCCAGTAGTATCTTTCCTAGCGGGAGGCCAGAGACCCAGTACTTC. This gives the protein CASSIFPSGRPETQYF.